This T cell receptor beta chain was sequenced for a study of beta chain features in type 1 diabetes. Study-level findings and limits: For Type 1 diabetes patients, all four CD4+ subsets carried TCRB CDR3s that were moderately but significantly shorter.

All sorted populations exceeded 95% purity. This clone was observed at least ten times. No antigen is known for it. Germline V gives CDR1 SGHNT, CDR2 YYREEE (reference sequence). The CDR3 runs to 11 residues. Trimming removed 3 bases at V and 2 bases at J, with 2 bases between. Sequencing targeted expressed TCRB transcripts, as all isolated RNA had been reverse transcribed. The average read count of naive, central memory and regulatory T cell samples was approximately 3.5 million. Assay: immunoSEQ multiplex PCR; the TCRdb copy retains only in-frame clones and omits some. This sample has roughly 170,000 clones, with 10% to 15% found just once.

The sequence came from a woman under 30 in good health. This sequence joins TRBV5-4 and TRBJ2-5; D gene uncertain. The sequencing sample was made of central memory CD4+ T cells from blood. The CDR3 DNA reads TGTGCCAGCAGCTCACAAGAGACCCAGTACTTC. It codes for CASSSQETQYF.